This T cell receptor (beta chain) is drawn from a study of T cell repertoires in ileal Crohn's disease. Generated by immunoSEQ multiplex PCR, the TCRdb table keeps only in-frame clones and is missing some. This table has approximately 17,000 clones, 88% appearing once. Germline-derived CDR1 and CDR2 are LNHDA and SQIVND (reference sequence). The length of the CDR3 is 17 residues. V was trimmed by 5 bases and J by 3 bases, leaving 21 bases between them. Eligibility required adulthood, ileal or ileocolonic Crohn's disease and indicated ileocolonic resection. The source material was ileal tissue. The TCR was taken from an adult with Crohn's disease. The chain combines TRBV19 with TRBJ2-3; D may be TRBD2 (5 bases). CDR3 protein: CASSLRASGRATDTQYF. As DNA, the CDR3 is TGTGCCAGTAGTTTGAGGGCCTCGGGCCGGGCTACAGATACGCAGTATTTT.